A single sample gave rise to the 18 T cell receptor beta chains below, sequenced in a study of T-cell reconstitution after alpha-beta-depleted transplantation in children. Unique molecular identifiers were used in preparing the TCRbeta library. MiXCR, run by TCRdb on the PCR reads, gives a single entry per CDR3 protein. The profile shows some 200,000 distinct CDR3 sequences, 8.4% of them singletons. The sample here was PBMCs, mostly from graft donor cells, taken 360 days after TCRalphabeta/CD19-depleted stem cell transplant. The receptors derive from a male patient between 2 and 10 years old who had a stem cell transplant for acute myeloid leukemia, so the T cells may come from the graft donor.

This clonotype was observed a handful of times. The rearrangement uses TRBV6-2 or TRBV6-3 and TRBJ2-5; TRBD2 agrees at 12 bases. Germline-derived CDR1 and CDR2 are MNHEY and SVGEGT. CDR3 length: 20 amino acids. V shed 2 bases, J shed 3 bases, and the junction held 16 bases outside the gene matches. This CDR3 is CASSYRLAGDWGAYEETQYF. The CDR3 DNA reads TGTGCCAGCAGTTACAGACTAGCGGGAGATTGGGGGGCCTACGAAGAGACCCAGTACTTC.

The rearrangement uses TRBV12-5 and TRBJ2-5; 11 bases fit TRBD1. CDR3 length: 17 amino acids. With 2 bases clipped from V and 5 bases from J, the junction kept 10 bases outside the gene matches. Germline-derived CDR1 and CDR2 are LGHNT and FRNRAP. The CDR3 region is CASGLLGQGGLNETQYF. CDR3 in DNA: TGTGCTAGTGGTTTGTTGGGACAGGGGGGTCTAAACGAGACCCAGTACTTC.

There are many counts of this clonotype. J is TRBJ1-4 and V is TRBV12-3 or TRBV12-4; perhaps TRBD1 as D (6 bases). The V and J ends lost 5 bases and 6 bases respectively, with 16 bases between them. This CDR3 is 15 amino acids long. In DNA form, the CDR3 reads TGTGCCAGCAGTCCCGCCCGGGGGCGGGATGAAAAACTGTTTTTT. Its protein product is CASSPARGRDEKLFF.

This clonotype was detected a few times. Written as DNA, the CDR3 is TGTGCCAGCAGTTTAAGGACAGGGCCGAATTCACCCCTCCACTTT. Amino acids: CASSLRTGPNSPLHF. V usage is TRBV12-3 or TRBV12-4 and J usage is TRBJ1-6; 8 bases fit TRBD1. Trimming at V came to 2 bases and at J to 7 bases, leaving 4 bases not matched to a gene. This CDR3 spans 15 amino acids.

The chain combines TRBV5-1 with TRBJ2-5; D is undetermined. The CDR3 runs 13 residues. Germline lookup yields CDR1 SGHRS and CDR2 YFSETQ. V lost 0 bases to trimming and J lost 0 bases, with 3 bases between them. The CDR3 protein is CASSLANQETQYF. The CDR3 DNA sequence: TGCGCCAGCAGCTTGGCCAACCAAGAGACCCAGTACTTC.

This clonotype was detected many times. In nucleotides, the CDR3 is TGTGCCAGCAGTTACTCCTCAGGGGGTCGCACAGATACGCAGTATTTT. Its translation is CASSYSSGGRTDTQYF. The rearrangement links TRBV6-5 to TRBJ2-3, with 7 positions matching TRBD1. Trimming cost V 0 bases and J 1 base; bases outside gene matches: 4. The CDR3 has 16 residues. Germline V CDR1 and CDR2: MNHEY, SVGAGI.

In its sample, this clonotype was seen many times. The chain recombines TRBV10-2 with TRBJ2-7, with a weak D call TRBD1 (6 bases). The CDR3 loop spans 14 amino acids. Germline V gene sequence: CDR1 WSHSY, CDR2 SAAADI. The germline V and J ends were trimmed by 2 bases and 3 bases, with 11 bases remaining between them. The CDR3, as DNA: TGCGCCAGCAGTGAGGTCGGACAGAGCTACGAGCAGTACTTC. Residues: CASSEVGQSYEQYF.

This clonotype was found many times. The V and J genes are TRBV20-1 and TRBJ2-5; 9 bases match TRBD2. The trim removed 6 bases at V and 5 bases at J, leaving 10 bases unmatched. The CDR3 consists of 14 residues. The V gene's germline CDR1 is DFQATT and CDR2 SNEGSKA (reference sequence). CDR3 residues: CSATGGTSYETQYF. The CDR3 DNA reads TGCAGTGCAACCGGCGGGACTAGCTACGAGACCCAGTACTTC.

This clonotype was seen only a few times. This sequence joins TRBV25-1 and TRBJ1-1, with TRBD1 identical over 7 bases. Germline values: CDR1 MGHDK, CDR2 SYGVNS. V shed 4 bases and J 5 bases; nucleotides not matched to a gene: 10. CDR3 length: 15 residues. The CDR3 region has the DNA TGTGCCAGCAGTGCCTACAGGGGTTCGGCGACTGAAGCTTTCTTT. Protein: CASSAYRGSATEAFF.

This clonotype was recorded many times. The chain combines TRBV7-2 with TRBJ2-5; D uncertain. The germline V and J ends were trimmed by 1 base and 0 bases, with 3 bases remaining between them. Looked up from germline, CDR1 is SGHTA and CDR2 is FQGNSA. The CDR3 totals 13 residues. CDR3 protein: CASSLEYQETQYF. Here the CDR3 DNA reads TGTGCCAGCAGCTTAGAATACCAAGAGACCCAGTACTTC.

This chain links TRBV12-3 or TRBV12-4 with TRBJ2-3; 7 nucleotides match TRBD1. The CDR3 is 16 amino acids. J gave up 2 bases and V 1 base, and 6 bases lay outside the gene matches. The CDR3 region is CASSLGNRGTTDTQYF. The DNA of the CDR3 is TGTGCCAGCAGTTTAGGGAACAGGGGAACCACAGATACGCAGTATTTT.

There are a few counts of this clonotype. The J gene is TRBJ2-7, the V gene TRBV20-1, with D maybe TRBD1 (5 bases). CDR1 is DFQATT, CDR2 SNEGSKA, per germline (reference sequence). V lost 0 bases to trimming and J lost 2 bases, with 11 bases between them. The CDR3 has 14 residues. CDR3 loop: CSARDTRVAYEQYF. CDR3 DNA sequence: TGCAGTGCTAGAGATACCAGGGTGGCCTACGAGCAGTACTTC.

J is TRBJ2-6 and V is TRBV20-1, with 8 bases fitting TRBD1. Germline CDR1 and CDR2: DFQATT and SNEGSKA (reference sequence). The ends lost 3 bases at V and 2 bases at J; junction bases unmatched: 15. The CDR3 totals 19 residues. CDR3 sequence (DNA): TGCAGTGCTAGGAGGACAGGGCGCCTGAGGGGAGCTGGGGCCAACGTCCTGACTTTC. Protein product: CSARRTGRLRGAGANVLTF.

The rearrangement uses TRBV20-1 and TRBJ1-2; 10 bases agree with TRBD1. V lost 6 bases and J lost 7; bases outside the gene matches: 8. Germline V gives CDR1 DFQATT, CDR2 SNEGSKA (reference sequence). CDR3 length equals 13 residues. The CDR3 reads CSAVPGDRGGYTF. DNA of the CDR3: TGCAGTGCCGTCCCTGGGGACAGGGGTGGCTACACCTTC.

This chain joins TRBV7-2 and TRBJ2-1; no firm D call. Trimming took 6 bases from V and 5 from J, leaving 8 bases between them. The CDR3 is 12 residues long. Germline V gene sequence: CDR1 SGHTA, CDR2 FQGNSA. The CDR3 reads CASRSTNNEQFF. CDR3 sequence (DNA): TGTGCCAGCAGGTCTACCAACAATGAGCAGTTCTTC.

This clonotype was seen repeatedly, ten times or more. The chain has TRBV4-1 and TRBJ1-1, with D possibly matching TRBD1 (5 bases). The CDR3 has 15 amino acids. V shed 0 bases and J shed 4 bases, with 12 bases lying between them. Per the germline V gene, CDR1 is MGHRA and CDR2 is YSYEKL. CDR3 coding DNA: TGCGCCAGCAGCCAAGATGGGGGTGGCGGCACTGAAGCTTTCTTT. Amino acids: CASSQDGGGGTEAFF.

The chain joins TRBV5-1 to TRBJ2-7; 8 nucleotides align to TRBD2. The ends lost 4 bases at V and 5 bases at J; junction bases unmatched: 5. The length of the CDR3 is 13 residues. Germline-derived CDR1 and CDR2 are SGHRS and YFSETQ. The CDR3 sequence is CASSPGTRDEQYF. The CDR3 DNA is TGCGCCAGCAGCCCAGGGACTAGGGACGAGCAGTACTTC.

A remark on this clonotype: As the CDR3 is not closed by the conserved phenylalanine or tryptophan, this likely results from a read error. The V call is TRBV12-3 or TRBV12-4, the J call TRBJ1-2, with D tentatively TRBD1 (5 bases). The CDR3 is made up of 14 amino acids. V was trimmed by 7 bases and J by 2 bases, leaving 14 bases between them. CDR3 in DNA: TGTGCCAGCAAGGAGGGGCTTGGAAACTATGGCTACACCCTC. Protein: CASKEGLGNYGYTL.